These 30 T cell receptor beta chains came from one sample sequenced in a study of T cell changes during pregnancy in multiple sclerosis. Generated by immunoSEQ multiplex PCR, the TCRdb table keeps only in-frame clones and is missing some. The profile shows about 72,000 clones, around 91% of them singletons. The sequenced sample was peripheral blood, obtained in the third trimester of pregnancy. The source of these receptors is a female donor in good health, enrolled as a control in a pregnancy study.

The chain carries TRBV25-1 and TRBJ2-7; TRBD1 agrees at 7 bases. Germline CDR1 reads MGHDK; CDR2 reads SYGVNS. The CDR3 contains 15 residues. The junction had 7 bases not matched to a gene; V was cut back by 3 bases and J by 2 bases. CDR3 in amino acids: CASSDQGQLTYEQYF. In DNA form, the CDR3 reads TGTGCCAGCAGTGATCAGGGACAGTTGACCTACGAGCAGTACTTC.

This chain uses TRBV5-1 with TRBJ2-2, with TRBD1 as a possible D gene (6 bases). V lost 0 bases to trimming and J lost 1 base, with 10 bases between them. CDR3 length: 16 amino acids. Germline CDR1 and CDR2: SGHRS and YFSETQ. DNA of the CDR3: TGCGCCAGCAGCTTGGCTGGGGGCCGGAACACCGGGGAGCTGTTTTTT. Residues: CASSLAGGRNTGELFF.

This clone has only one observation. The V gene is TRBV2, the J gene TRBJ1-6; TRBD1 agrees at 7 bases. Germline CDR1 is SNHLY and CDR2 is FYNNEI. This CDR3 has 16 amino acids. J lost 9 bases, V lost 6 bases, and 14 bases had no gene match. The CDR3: CASSITGTASGSPLHF. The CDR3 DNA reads TGTGCCAGCAGCATCACCGGGACAGCCTCGGGTTCACCCCTCCACTTT.

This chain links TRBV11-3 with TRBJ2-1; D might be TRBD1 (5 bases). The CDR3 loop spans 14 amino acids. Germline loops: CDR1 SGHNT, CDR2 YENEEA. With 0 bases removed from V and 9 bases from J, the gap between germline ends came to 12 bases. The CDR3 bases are TGTGCCAGCAGCTTAGATCCGGTAACAGGTGAGCAGTTCTTC. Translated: CASSLDPVTGEQFF.

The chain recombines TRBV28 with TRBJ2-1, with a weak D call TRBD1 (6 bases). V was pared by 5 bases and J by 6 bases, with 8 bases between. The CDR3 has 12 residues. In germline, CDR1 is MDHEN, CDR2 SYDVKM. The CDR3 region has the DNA TGTGCCAGCAGTATACAGGGCAATGAGCAGTTCTTC. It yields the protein CASSIQGNEQFF.

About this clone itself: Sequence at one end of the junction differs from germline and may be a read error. The CDR3 spells CASSSPGQVRPTNF. CDR3 nucleotides: TGTGCCAGCAGCTCCCCGGGACAGGTGCGCCCTACTAACTTC. The V gene is TRBV7-2, the J gene TRBJ2-5; TRBD1 matches at 8 bases. This CDR3 comprises 14 residues. Germline V CDR1 and CDR2: SGHTA, FQGNSA.

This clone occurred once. For the CDR3, the DNA is TGTGCCAGCAAAAAAGGGGACAGACCGAACACTGAAGCTTTCTTT. Protein sequence: CASKKGDRPNTEAFF. The chain uses TRBV5-4 and TRBJ1-1; the match to TRBD1 covers 7 bases. V lost 6 bases to trimming and J lost 1 base; unmatched junction nucleotides: 9. Looked up from germline, CDR1 is SGHNT and CDR2 is YYREEE (reference sequence). This CDR3 is 15 amino acids long.

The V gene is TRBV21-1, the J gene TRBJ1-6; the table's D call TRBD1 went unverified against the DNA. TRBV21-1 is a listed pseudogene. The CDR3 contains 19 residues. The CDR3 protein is CASRTTGQGRSQDNSPLHF. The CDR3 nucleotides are TGTGCCAGCAGGACTACGGGACAGGGGAGAAGTCAGGATAATTCACCCCTCCACTTT.

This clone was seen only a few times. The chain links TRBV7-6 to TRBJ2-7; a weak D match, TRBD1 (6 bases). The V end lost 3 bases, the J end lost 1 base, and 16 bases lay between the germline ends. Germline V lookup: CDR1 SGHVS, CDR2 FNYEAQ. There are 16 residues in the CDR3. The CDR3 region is CASSLGAGQTSYEQYF. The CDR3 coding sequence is TGTGCCAGCAGCTTGGGGGCAGGCCAAACATCCTACGAGCAGTACTTC.

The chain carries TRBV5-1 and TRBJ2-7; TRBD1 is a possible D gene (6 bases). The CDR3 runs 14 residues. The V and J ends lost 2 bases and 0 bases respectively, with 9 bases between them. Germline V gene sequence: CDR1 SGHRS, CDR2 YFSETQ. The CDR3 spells CASSLQGSSYEQYF. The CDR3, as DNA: TGCGCCAGCAGCTTACAGGGATCCTCCTACGAGCAGTACTTC.

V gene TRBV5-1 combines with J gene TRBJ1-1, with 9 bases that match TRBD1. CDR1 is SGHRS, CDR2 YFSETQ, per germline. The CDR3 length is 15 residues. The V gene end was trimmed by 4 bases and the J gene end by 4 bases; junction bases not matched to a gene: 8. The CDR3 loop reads CASSGTGLRGTEAFF. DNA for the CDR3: TGCGCCAGCAGCGGGACAGGGCTTAGGGGCACTGAAGCTTTCTTT.

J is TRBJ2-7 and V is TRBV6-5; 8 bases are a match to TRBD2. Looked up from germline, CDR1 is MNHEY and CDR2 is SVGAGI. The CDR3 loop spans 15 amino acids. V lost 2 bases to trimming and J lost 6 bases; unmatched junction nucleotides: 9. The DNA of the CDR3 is TGTGCCAGCAGTTACAGCAGCGGGAGAAGTCTCGAGCAGTACTTC. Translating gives CASSYSSGRSLEQYF.

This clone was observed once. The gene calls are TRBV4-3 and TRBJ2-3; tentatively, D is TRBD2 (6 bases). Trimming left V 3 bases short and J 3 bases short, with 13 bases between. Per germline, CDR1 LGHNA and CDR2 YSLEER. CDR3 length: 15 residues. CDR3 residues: CASSQTSVPTDTQYF. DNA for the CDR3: TGCGCCAGCAGCCAGACTAGTGTCCCGACAGATACGCAGTATTTT.

As DNA, the CDR3 is TGCGCCAGCAGCTTTCAGGGCACAGATACGCAGTATTTT. Amino acids: CASSFQGTDTQYF. The chain is built from TRBV5-1 and TRBJ2-3; no clear D gene. Trimming took 2 bases from V and 1 from J, leaving 5 bases between them. Germline V gene data show CDR1 as SGHRS and CDR2 as YFSETQ. This CDR3 has 13 amino acids.

The CDR3 region has the DNA TGTGCCAGCAGCTTAGATCACACTGGAAACACCATATATTTT. Translating it yields CASSLDHTGNTIYF. The rearrangement uses TRBV7-2 and TRBJ1-3; D is uncertain. The ends were cut back, 1 base at V and 2 bases at J, with 6 bases in the middle. This CDR3 comprises 14 residues. Germline assignment: CDR1 SGHTA and CDR2 FQGNSA. The full variable domain, completed using reference TRBV7-2 and TRBJ1-3, is GAGVSQSPSNKVTEKGKDVELRCDPISGHTALYWYRQSLGQGLEFLIYFQGNSAPDKSGLPSDRFSAERTGGSVSTLTIQRTQQEDSAVYLCASSLDHTGNTIYFGEGSWLTVV.

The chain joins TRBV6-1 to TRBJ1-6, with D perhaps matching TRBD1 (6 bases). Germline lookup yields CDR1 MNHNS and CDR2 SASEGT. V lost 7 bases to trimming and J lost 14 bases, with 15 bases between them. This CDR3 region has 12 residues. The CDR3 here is CASTPGQPALHF. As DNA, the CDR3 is TGTGCCAGCACCCCAGGACAGCCAGCCCTCCACTTT.

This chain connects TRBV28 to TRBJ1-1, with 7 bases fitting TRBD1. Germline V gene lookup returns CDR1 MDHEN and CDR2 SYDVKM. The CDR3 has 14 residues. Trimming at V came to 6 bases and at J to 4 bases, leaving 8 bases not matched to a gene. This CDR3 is CASSQRTGGTEAFF. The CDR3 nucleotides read TGTGCCAGCAGCCAGAGGACAGGCGGCACTGAAGCTTTCTTT.

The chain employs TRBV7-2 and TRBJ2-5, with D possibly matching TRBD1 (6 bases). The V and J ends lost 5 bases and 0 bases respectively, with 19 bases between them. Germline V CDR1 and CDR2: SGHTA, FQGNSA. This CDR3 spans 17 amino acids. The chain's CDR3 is CASSPMDSQLYQETQYF. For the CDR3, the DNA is TGTGCCAGCAGCCCTATGGACAGCCAACTCTACCAAGAGACCCAGTACTTC.

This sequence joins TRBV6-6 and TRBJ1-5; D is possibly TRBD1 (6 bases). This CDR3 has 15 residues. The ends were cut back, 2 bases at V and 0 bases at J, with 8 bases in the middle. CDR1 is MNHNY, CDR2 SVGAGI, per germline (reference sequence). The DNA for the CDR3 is TGTGCCAGCAGTTACGGGACACCTAGCAATCAGCCCCAGCATTTT. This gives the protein CASSYGTPSNQPQHF.

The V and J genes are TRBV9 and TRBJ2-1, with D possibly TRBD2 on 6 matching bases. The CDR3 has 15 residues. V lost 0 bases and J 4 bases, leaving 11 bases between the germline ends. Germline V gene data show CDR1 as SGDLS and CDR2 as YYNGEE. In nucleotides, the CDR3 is TGTGCCAGCAGCGTAGGGGACTTTCAATACAATGAGCAGTTCTTC. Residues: CASSVGDFQYNEQFF.

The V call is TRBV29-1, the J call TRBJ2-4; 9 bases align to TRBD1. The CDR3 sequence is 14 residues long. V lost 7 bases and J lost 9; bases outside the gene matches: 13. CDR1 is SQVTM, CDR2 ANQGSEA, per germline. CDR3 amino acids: CSAKMGQGLGIQYF. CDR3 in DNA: TGCAGCGCTAAGATGGGACAGGGACTGGGCATTCAGTACTTC. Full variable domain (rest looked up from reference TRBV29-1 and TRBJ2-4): SAVISQKPSRDICQRGTSLTIQCQVDSQVTMMFWYRQQPGQSLTLIATANQGSEATYESGFVIDKFPISRPNLTFSTLTVSNMSPEDSSIYLCSAKMGQGLGIQYFGAGTRLSVL.

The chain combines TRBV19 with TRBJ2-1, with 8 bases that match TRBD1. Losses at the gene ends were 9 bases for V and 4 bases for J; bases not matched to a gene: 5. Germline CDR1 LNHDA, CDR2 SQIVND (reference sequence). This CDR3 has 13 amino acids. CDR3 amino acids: CASKDRGYNEQFF. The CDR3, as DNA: TGTGCCAGCAAAGACAGGGGTTACAATGAGCAGTTCTTC.

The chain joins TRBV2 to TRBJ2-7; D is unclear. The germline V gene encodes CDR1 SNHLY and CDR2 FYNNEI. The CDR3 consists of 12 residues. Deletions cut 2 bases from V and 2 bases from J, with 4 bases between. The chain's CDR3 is CASSESAYEQYF. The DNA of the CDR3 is TGTGCCAGCAGTGAAAGCGCCTACGAGCAGTACTTC.

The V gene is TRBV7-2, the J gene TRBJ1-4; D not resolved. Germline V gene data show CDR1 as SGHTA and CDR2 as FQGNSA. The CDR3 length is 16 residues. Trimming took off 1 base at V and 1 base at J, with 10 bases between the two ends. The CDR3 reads CASSLVADGTNEKLFF. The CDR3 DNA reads TGTGCCAGCAGCTTAGTGGCCGATGGAACTAATGAAAAACTGTTTTTT.

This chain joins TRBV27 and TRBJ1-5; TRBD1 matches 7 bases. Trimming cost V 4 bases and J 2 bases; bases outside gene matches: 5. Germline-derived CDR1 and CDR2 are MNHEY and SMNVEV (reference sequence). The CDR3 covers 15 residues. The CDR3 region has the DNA TGTGCCAGCAGTTCCTGGGGGACAGGCAATCAGCCCCAGCATTTT. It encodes CASSSWGTGNQPQHF.

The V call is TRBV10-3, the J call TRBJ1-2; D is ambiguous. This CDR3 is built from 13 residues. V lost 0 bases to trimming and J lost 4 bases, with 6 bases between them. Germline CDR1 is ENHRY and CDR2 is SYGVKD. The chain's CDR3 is CAISESNSYGYTF. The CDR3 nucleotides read TGTGCCATCAGTGAGTCGAACAGCTATGGCTACACCTTC.

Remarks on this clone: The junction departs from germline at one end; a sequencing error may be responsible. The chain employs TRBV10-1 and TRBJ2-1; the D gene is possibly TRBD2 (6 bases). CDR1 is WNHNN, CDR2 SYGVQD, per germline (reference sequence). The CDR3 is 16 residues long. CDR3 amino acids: CASSESLGSSHNEQFF. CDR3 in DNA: TGCGCCAGCAGTGAGTCTCTCGGGAGCTCCCACAATGAGCAGTTCTTC.

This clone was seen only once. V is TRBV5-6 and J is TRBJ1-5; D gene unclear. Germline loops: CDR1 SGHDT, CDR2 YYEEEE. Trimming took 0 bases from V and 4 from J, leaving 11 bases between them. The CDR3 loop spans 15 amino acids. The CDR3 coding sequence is TGTGCCAGCAGCTTGGGCGGAGGGTTAAATCAGCCCCAGCATTTT. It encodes CASSLGGGLNQPQHF.

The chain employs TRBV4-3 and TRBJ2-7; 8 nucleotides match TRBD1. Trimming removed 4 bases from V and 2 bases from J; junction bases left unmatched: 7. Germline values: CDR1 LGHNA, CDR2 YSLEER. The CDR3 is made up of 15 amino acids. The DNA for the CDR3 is TGCGCCAGCAGCCGAAGACAGGGGATACCCTACGAGCAGTACTTC. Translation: CASSRRQGIPYEQYF.

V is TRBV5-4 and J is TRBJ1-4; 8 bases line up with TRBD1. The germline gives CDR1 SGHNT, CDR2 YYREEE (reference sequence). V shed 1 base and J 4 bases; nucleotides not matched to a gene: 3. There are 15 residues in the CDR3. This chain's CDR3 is CASSLLTGGNEKLFF. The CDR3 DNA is TGTGCCAGCAGCTTGTTAACAGGGGGTAATGAAAAACTGTTTTTT.